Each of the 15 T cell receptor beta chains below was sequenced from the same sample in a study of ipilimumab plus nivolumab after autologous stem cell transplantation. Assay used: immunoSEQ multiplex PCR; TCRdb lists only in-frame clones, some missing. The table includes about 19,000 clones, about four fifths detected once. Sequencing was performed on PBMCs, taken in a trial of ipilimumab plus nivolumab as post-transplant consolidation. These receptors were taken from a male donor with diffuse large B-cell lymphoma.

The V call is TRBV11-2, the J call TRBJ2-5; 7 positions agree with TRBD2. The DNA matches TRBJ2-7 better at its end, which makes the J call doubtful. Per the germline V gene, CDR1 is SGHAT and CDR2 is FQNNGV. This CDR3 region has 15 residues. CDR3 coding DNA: TGTGCCAGCAGCTCCCCTACTAGCGTAGTCTACGAGCAGTACTTC. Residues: CASSSPTSVVYEQYF.

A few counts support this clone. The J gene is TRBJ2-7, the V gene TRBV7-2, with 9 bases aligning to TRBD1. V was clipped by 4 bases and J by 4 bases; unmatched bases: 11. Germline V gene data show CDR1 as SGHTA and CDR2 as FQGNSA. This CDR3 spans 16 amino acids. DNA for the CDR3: TGTGCCAGCAGCTCCAGGGGGGGTGGACAGGGGTACGAGCAGTACTTC. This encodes CASSSRGGGQGYEQYF.

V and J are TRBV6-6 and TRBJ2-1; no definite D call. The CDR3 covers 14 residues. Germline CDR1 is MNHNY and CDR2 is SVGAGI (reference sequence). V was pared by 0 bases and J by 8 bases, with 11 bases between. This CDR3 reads CASSYSTWVDEQFF. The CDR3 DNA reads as TGTGCCAGCAGTTACTCGACATGGGTGGATGAGCAGTTCTTC.

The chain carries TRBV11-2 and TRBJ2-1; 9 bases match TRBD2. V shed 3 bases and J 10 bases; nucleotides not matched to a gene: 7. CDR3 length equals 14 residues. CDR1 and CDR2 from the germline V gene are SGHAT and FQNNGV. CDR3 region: CASSFAGGHREQFF. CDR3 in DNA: TGTGCCAGCAGCTTCGCGGGGGGGCATCGAGAGCAGTTCTTC.

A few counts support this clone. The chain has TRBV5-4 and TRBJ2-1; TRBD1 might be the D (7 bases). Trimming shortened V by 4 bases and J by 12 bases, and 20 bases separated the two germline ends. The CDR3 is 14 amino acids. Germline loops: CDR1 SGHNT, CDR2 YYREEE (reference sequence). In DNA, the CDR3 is TGTGCCAGCAGCCCGCAGGGGGGCGGGATGGGGCAGTTCTTC. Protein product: CASSPQGGGMGQFF. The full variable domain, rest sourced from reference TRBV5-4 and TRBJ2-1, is ETGVTQSPTHLIKTRGQQVTLRCSSQSGHNTVSWYQQALGQGPQFIFQYYREEENGRGNFPPRFSGLQFPNYSSELNVNALELDDSALYLCASSPQGGGMGQFFGPGTRLTVL.

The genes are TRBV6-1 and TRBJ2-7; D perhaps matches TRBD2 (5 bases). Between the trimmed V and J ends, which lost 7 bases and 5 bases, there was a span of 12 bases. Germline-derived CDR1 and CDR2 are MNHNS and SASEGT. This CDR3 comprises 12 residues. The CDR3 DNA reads TGTGCCAGCACCGAGCCGGGGAACGAGCAGTACTTC. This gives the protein CASTEPGNEQYF.

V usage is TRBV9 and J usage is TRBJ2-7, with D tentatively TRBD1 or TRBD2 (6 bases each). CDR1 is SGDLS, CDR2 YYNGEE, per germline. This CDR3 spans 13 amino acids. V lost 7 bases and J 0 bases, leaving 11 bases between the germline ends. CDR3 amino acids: CASGGGSSYEQYF. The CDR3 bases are TGTGCCAGCGGAGGGGGTAGCTCCTACGAGCAGTACTTC. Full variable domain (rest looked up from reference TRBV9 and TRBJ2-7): DSGVTQTPKHLITATGQRVTLRCSPRSGDLSVYWYQQSLDQGLQFLIQYYNGEERAKGNILERFSAQQFPDLHSELNLSSLELGDSALYFCASGGGSSYEQYFGPGTRLTVT.

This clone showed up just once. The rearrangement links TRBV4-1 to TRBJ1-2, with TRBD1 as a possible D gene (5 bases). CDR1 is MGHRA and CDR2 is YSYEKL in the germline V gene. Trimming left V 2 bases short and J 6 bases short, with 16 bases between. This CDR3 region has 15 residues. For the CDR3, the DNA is TGCGCCAGCAGCCAATGGGGTGGGGCGAGGGATGGCTACACCTTC. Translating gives CASSQWGGARDGYTF.

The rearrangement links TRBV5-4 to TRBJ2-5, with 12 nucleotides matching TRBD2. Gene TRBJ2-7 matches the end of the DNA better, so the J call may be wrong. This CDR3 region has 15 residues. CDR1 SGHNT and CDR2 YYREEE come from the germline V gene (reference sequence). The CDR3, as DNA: TGTGCCAGCAGCTTGACTAGCGGGGGGATATACGAGCAGTACTTC. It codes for CASSLTSGGIYEQYF.

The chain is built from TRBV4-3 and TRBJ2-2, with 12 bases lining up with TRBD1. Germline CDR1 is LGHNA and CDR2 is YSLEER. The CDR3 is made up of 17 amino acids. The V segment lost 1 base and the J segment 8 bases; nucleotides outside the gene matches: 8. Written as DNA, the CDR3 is TGCGCCAGCAGCCAAGCGGTCGGGACAGGGGGCTCGGGGGAGCTGTTTTTT. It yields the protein CASSQAVGTGGSGELFF.

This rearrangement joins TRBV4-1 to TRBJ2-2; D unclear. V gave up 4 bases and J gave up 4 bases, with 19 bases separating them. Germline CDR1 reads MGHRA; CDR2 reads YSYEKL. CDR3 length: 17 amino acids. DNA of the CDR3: TGCGCCAGCAGCCTAACAGACCTGAAGGGTGGCACCGGGGAGCTGTTTTTT. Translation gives CASSLTDLKGGTGELFF.

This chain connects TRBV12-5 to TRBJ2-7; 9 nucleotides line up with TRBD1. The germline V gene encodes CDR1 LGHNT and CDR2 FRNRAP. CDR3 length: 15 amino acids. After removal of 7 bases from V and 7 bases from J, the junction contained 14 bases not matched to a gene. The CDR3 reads CASAPGQGALEEQYF. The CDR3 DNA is TGTGCTAGTGCTCCGGGACAGGGAGCTTTAGAGGAGCAGTACTTC.

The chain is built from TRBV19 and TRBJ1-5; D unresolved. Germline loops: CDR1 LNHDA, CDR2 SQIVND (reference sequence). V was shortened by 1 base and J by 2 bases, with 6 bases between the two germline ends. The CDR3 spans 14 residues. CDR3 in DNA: TGTGCCAGTAGTATAGCCGTGGGCAATCAGCCCCAGCATTTT. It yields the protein CASSIAVGNQPQHF.

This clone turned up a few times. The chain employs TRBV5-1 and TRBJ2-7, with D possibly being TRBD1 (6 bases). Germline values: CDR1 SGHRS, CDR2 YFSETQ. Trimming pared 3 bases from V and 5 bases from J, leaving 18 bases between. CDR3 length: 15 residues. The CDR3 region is CASSSRQASPNEQYF. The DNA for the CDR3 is TGCGCCAGCAGCTCCAGACAGGCCTCCCCGAACGAGCAGTACTTC.

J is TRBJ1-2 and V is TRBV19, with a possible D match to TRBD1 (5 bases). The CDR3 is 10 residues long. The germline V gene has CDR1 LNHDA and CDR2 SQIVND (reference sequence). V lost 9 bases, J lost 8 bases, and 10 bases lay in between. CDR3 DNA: TGTGCCAGCGGGACCTACGGCTACACCTTC. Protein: CASGTYGYTF.